This entry is about one TCR beta chain. Its antigen is unidentified. The data are from a study of blood T cells in healthy people across ages. The study's findings and limits: Leaving the PBMCs unsorted stopped any conclusive comparison of naive versus antigen-experienced cells.

The CDR3 covers 18 residues. Germline V gene lookup returns CDR1 SEHNR and CDR2 FQNEAQ (reference sequence). The germline V and J ends were trimmed by 1 base and 2 bases, with 19 bases remaining between them. A J-beta primer mix and a sample-barcoded 5' primer were used in a second PCR of roughly 7 to 12 cycles. TCRdb re-called the 5' RACE reads through MiXCR, storing one row per CDR3 protein. The sample has around 1,000,000 distinct CDR3 sequences, almost 25% seen once; the top ten hold less than 0.85%. A minimum of 6 micrograms of total RNA was extracted per sample. Another study also made use of these data, one on T cells of mothers and their children.

Sequenced input: blood. This chain uses TRBV7-9 with TRBJ2-3, with D perhaps TRBD1 or TRBD2 (5 bases each). The source of this sequence is a girl aged 2-15 years in good health. The chain's CDR3 is CASSLGGTRGSYTDTQYF. As DNA, the CDR3 is TGTGCCAGCAGCTTAGGAGGAACTAGGGGTTCTTACACAGATACGCAGTATTTT. Supplemented by reference TRBV7-9 and TRBJ2-3, the full variable domain reads DTGVSQNPRHKITKRGQNVTFRCDPISEHNRLYWYRQTLGQGPEFLTYFQNEAQLEKSRLLSDRFSAERPKGSFSTLEIQRTEQGDSAMYLCASSLGGTRGSYTDTQYFGPGTRLTVL.